The next 7 T cell receptor gamma chains were all read from a single sample in a study of gamma-delta T cells after stem cell transplantation. TCRdb re-identified clones in the RT-PCR reads via CATT. The sample has some 3,100 gamma-chain clones, roughly 18% seen once. Sequencing was performed on gamma-delta T cells. The receptors come from a human donor. It is not recorded whose cells these are; they may come from a transplant donor.

Worth noting for this clone: Germline and junction disagree at one end, which may indicate a read error. This chain connects TRGV4 to TRGJP2. CDR1 is EGSTGY, CDR2 YDSYTSSV, per germline. This CDR3 region has 15 residues. CDR3 region: CAAWLGGGSDWIKTF. DNA for the CDR3: TGTGCCGCCTGGTTGGGGGGTGGTAGTGATTGGATCAAGACGTTT.

The chain carries TRGV5P and TRGJ1 or TRGJ2. TRGV5P is tagged as a pseudogene. The CDR3 covers 12 residues. The CDR3 spells CATWGHHDKKLF. The CDR3 nucleotides are TGTGCCACCTGGGGCCATCATGATAAGAAACTCTTT.

The V and J genes are TRGV9 and TRGJ1 or TRGJ2. CDR1 is GITISATS, CDR2 ISYDGTV, per germline (reference sequence). This CDR3 spans 16 amino acids. The J segment lost 2 bases and the V segment lost 2 bases, leaving 12 bases of the junction unmatched. CDR3 loop: CALWEARFPHYYKKLF. CDR3 nucleotides: TGTGCCTTGTGGGAGGCGCGATTTCCTCATTATTATAAGAAACTCTTT.

As to this clone: One junction end disagrees with the germline gene, perhaps due to a read error. V is TRGV3 and J is TRGJ1 or TRGJ2. Germline assignment: CDR1 VTNTFY and CDR2 YDVSTARD (reference sequence). CDR3 length: 13 residues. CDR3 in amino acids: CATCDNIYYKKLF. The CDR3 coding sequence is TGTGCCACCTGTGACAATATATATTATAAGAAACTCTTT.

The chain employs TRGV2 and TRGJ1 or TRGJ2. The length of the CDR3 is 14 residues. The germline CDR1 and CDR2 sequences are EGSNGY and YDSYNSKV. With 1 base clipped from V and 3 bases from J, the junction kept 6 bases outside the gene matches. The CDR3 region has the DNA TGTGCCACCTGGGACGGCTATTCTTATTATAAGAAACTCTTT. Protein: CATWDGYSYYKKLF.

The rearrangement joins TRGV8 to TRGJ1 or TRGJ2. Unmatched junction bases numbered 6, after V lost 9 bases and J lost 7 bases. The CDR3 is 10 amino acids. The germline V gene encodes CDR1 VENAVY and CDR2 YDSYNSRV. In DNA form, the CDR3 reads TGTGCCACCAGGGGATATAAGAAACTCTTT. Amino acids: CATRGYKKLF.

This sequence joins TRGV4 and TRGJ1 or TRGJ2. With V trimmed by 3 bases and J by 2 bases, 4 bases remained unmatched. There are 13 residues in the CDR3. Germline V CDR1 and CDR2: EGSTGY, YDSYTSSV. The CDR3, as DNA: TGTGCCACCTGGGATTGTTATTATTATAAGAAACTCTTT. Amino acid sequence: CATWDCYYYKKLF.